Reported below is one T cell receptor (beta chain). The antigen this receptor binds is unknown. Base qualities are not recorded, but no much larger clone differs from it by a single base. The CDR3 covers 16 residues, taking in both the cysteine and the phenylalanine. Only the CDR3 region is kept as DNA, spanning 48 bases read in frame from base 1. Germline trimming: 4 bases from V, 0 bases from J; junction bases outside gene matches: 6. CDR1 and CDR2 (SGHRS, YFSETQ) derive from the germline V gene. This specimen comes from a study of blood T cell repertoires in COVID-19 (dated by TCRdb to about 2020). Looking at the study overall: The collaborator samples originated in the United States, Italy and Spain and spanned the acute and convalescent phases of COVID-19. The prospective study material was composed of cDNA or gDNA derived from T cells, B-cell-depleted T cells, or PBMCs. Subjects who had been exposed to COVID-19, were actively infected with it, or had recovered from it provided the deeply sampled blood TCRbeta repertoires that made up the dataset. The repertoires were made available in a free public database intended to serve as a resource for research on the immune response to SARS-CoV-2. The samples were drawn from the first 160 participants of the ongoing ImmuneRACE study and from under 1,500 subjects provided by 6 global collaborators. The sample metadata nearly always contained a de-identified subject ID, COVID-19 status, age in years and sex. Where HLA class I and class II types were available, the types were taken from metadata supplied by the sample provider, not from assay-based typing.

TCRbeta CDR3 regions were amplified from genomic DNA by means of the immunoSEQ Assay, a bias-controlled multiplex PCR. Per the authors' processing: The number of nucleated cells in each sample was estimated from the amplification of reference gene primers within the assay. To quantify the absolute abundance of each unique TCRbeta CDR3 rearrangement, sequence reads were collapsed and filtered. For each sample, productive Simpson clonality was calculated by taking the square root of Simpson's diversity index across productive rearrangements. This immuneACCESS table, as held by TCRdb, lists in-frame sequences with V and J called but not all clones. Of the missing ones, under half trace to an unresolved V gene in checked studies; the others have no known cause. V, J and clone size reflect that table, while D and trimming were determined from the DNA. This sample has about 130,000 clones in its table, and roughly 72% of those were observed once. Together, the top ten hold approximately 11% of the sample.

The research as a whole found: The amount of clinical and demographic metadata varied by source and participant and was provided uncurated.

Each collaborating institution followed its own protocols to collect whole blood in K2EDTA tubes. Collaborator samples were shipped for TCRbeta analysis as frozen whole blood, isolated PBMCs, or DNA extracted from either sample type. This receptor chain uses TRBV5-1 and TRBJ2-3; TRBD2 agrees with 9 junctional bases. This receptor was identified in a human donor in a cohort sampled during active COVID-19. The material sequenced was peripheral blood. CDR3 protein: CASSHRLAASTDTQYF. The sequenced DNA: TGCGCCAGCAGCCATAGACTAGCGGCTAGCACAGATACGCAGTATTTT.